One and the same sample provided the 3 T cell receptor beta chains below, sequenced in a study of cytomegalovirus exposure and HLA in healthy donors. Primers: 60 Vbeta forward and 13 Jbeta reverse. The protocol was immunoSEQ multiplex PCR, while the TCRdb copy is restricted to in-frame clones and leaves out a portion. The repertoire has almost 200,000 clones, 79% of them found once; the top ten carry approximately 0.36%. Material: PBMCs. These TCRs come from a male donor in good health and CMV-seropositive.

This chain joins TRBV5-1 and TRBJ2-3, with 9 bases lining up with TRBD2. Unmatched junction bases numbered 8, after V lost 4 bases and J lost 2 bases. This CDR3 has 16 amino acids. CDR1 is SGHRS and CDR2 is YFSETQ in the germline V gene. CDR3 nucleotide sequence: TGCGCCAGCAGCATGGCCTCTAGCGGGGCCACAGATACGCAGTATTTT. It yields the protein CASSMASSGATDTQYF.

This clone was detected a few times. The chain is built from TRBV27 and TRBJ2-7; 11 nucleotides match TRBD2. Germline assignment: CDR1 MNHEY and CDR2 SMNVEV (reference sequence). V was pared by 5 bases and J by 11 bases, with 2 bases of the junction left unmatched. This CDR3 region has 11 residues. The CDR3 DNA reads as TGTGCCAGCAGTATTAGCGGGAGGGAGTACTTC. It codes for CASSISGREYF.

The CDR3 loop is CASSLAQAQRAFF. The CDR3 DNA is TGTGCCAGCAGCTTAGCACAGGCCCAGAGGGCTTTCTTT. This chain uses TRBV7-2 with TRBJ1-1; a weak D match, TRBD1 (5 bases). V was clipped by 0 bases and J by 11 bases, with 13 bases between them. The CDR3 sequence is 13 residues long. CDR1 and CDR2 (germline): SGHTA, FQGNSA.